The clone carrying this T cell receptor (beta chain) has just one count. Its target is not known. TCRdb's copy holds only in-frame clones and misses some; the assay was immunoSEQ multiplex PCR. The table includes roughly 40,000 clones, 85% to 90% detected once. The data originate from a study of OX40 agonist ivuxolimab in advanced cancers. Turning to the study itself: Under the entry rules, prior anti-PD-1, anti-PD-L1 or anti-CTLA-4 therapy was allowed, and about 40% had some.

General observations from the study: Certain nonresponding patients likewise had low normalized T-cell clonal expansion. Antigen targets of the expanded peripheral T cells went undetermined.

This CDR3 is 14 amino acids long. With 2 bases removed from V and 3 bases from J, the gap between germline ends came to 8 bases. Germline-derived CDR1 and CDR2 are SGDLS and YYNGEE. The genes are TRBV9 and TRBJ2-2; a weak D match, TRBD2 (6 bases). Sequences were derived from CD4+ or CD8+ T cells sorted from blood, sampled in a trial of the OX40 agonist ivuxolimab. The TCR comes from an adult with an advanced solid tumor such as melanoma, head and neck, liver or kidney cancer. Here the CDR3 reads CASSVGSYTGELFF. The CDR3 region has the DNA TGTGCCAGCAGCGTCGGGAGTTACACCGGGGAGCTGTTTTTT.